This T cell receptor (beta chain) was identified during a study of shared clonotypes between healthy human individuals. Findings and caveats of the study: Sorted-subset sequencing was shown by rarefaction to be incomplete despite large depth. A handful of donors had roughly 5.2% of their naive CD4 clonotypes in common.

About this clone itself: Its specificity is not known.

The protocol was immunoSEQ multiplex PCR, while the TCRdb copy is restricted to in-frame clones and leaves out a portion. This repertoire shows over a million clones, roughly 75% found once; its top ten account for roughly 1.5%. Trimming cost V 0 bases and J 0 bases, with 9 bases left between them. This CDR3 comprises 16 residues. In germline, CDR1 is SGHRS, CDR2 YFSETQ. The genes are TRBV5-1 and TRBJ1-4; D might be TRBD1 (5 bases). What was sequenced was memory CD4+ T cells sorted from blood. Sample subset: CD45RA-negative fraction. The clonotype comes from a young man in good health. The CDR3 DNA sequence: TGCGCCAGCAGCTTGGAAGGGACTGCAACTAATGAAAAACTGTTTTTT. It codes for CASSLEGTATNEKLFF.